One sample yielded the 26 T cell receptor beta chains listed below, sequenced in a study of pediatric ulcerative colitis (dated by TCRdb to the late 2010s). During colonoscopy, one to two pinch biopsies were obtained from the rectum for research. Receptor libraries were prepared by the immunoSEQ multiplex PCR assay. TCRdb mirrors the immuneACCESS table, restricted to in-frame sequences. Some clones are absent from its copies; in checked studies, under half trace to an unresolved V gene, and the reason for the others is unknown. The sample records over 30,000 clones, about 81% of which are singletons. Of the sample, 1.1% is held by the ten largest clones. Sequencing was carried out using gut tissue. The receptors shown here come from a boy aged 10-17 years with mild ulcerative colitis.

This clone is a singleton in its sample. V gene TRBV2 combines with J gene TRBJ2-5; D gene ambiguous. Germline values: CDR1 SNHLY, CDR2 FYNNEI. The length of the CDR3 is 17 residues. V lost 6 bases to trimming and J lost 3 bases, with 23 bases between them. The CDR3 here is CASRYSGLLLLKETQYF. As DNA, the CDR3 is TGTGCCAGCAGATATTCGGGCCTTCTTCTTTTAAAAGAGACCCAGTACTTC.

V usage is TRBV6-6 and J usage is TRBJ1-1; D perhaps matches TRBD1 (5 bases). Germline CDR1 and CDR2: MNHNY and SVGAGI (reference sequence). CDR3 length equals 12 residues. Trimming shortened V by 2 bases and J by 5 bases, and 6 bases separated the two germline ends. CDR3 region: CASSYGGTEAFF. The CDR3 nucleotides read TGTGCCAGCAGTTACGGGGGAACTGAAGCTTTCTTT.

The chain links TRBV5-4 to TRBJ1-2; 8 bases match TRBD1. The length of the CDR3 is 14 residues. The junction had 5 bases not matched to a gene; V was cut back by 5 bases and J by 2 bases. Germline CDR1 is SGHNT and CDR2 is YYREEE (reference sequence). For the CDR3, the DNA is TGTGCCAGCAGTCGTCAGGGGGCGAACTATGGCTACACCTTC. Its translation is CASSRQGANYGYTF.

The chain joins TRBV29-1 to TRBJ2-5; D not resolved. The J call may be mistaken, given a closer DNA end match to TRBJ2-7. CDR3 size: 13 residues. Germline V gene data show CDR1 as SQVTM and CDR2 as ANQGSEA. The CDR3: CSVVDPNTYEQYF. The CDR3 DNA reads TGCAGCGTTGTAGACCCAAATACCTACGAGCAGTACTTC.

V is TRBV5-4 and J is TRBJ1-2; D perhaps matches TRBD1 (6 bases). Trimming took 1 base from V and 8 from J, leaving 15 bases between them. The CDR3 has 14 residues. Looked up from germline, CDR1 is SGHNT and CDR2 is YYREEE (reference sequence). CDR3 in DNA: TGTGCCAGCAGCTTGTGGGGAACAGGGATCGGCTACACCTTC. Protein sequence: CASSLWGTGIGYTF.

This clone was counted a single time. This sequence joins TRBV7-9 and TRBJ1-1, with 10 nucleotides matching TRBD1. CDR1 SEHNR and CDR2 FQNEAQ come from the germline V gene (reference sequence). The V segment lost 6 bases and the J segment 6 bases; nucleotides outside the gene matches: 10. The CDR3 totals 15 residues. CDR3 sequence reads: CASRPPGQGKSEAFF. The CDR3, as DNA: TGTGCCAGCAGACCGCCGGGACAGGGGAAGTCTGAAGCTTTCTTT.

The V gene is TRBV4-1, the J gene TRBJ1-1; a possible D gene is TRBD1 (5 bases). V lost 0 bases and J 1 base, leaving 21 bases between the germline ends. Germline lookup yields CDR1 MGHRA and CDR2 YSYEKL. The CDR3 is 19 amino acids. The CDR3 reads CASSQDPRGSRVWNTEAFF. CDR3 bases: TGCGCCAGCAGCCAAGATCCAAGGGGCTCCCGTGTATGGAACACTGAAGCTTTCTTT.

The chain couples TRBV10-3 to TRBJ2-1; 11 bases match TRBD2. Per germline, CDR1 ENHRY and CDR2 SYGVKD. Trimming at V came to 0 bases and at J to 9 bases, leaving 13 bases not matched to a gene. The CDR3 loop spans 18 amino acids. The CDR3 loop reads CAISESPRLAGFGGEQFF. In DNA form, the CDR3 reads TGTGCCATCAGTGAGTCGCCCCGACTAGCGGGGTTCGGGGGTGAGCAGTTCTTC.

The chain couples TRBV2 to TRBJ1-1; 7 bases line up with TRBD1. Germline loops: CDR1 SNHLY, CDR2 FYNNEI. J was trimmed by 3 bases and V by 3 bases; bases with no gene match: 4. The CDR3 sequence is 14 residues long. DNA for the CDR3: TGTGCCAGCAGTGACCAGGGACAGTACACTGAAGCTTTCTTT. The encoded protein is CASSDQGQYTEAFF.

The chain links TRBV30 to TRBJ1-2, with 7 bases that match TRBD1. The J segment lost 2 bases and the V segment lost 1 base, leaving 7 bases of the junction unmatched. CDR1 is GTSNPN and CDR2 is SVGIG in the germline V gene (reference sequence). The CDR3 has 15 amino acids. CDR3 residues: CAWSGSRGFNYGYTF. CDR3 nucleotides: TGTGCCTGGAGTGGTAGCAGGGGGTTCAACTATGGCTACACCTTC. Using reference TRBV30 and TRBJ1-2 for the parts outside the CDR3, the full variable domain is SQTIHQWPATLVQPVGSPLSLECTVEGTSNPNLYWYRQAAGRGLQLLFYSVGIGQISSEVPQNLSASRPQDRQFILSSKKLLLSDSGFYLCAWSGSRGFNYGYTFGSGTRLTVV.

This clone was recorded a few times. V is TRBV29-1 and J is TRBJ2-1; 8 nucleotides agree with TRBD1. The V gene end was trimmed by 8 bases and the J gene end by 2 bases; junction bases not matched to a gene: 8. The CDR3 is 14 residues long. Germline V CDR1 and CDR2: SQVTM, ANQGSEA. The CDR3 nucleotides are TGCAGCCTAACCGACAGGGGTCCCTACAATGAGCAGTTCTTC. It encodes CSLTDRGPYNEQFF.

This clone appeared a few times. The chain has TRBV7-3 and TRBJ1-1; D not resolved. This CDR3 comprises 13 residues. Germline loops: CDR1 SGHTA, CDR2 FQGTGA. Trimming left V 0 bases short and J 5 bases short, with 7 bases between. The CDR3 reads CASSLTGMTEAFF. In DNA form, the CDR3 reads TGTGCCAGCAGCTTAACAGGGATGACTGAAGCTTTCTTT.

The chain is built from TRBV30 and TRBJ2-7, with D unresolved. V lost 1 base and J lost 3, with 4 bases in between. Germline CDR1 GTSNPN, CDR2 SVGIG (reference sequence). The CDR3 runs to 11 residues. The CDR3 spells CAWSASYEQYF. CDR3 DNA: TGTGCCTGGAGTGCCAGCTACGAGCAGTACTTC.

V is TRBV6-1 and J is TRBJ2-2, with 7 positions matching TRBD1. CDR3 length equals 18 residues. The V gene end was trimmed by 0 bases and the J gene end by 4 bases; junction bases not matched to a gene: 11. Germline CDR1 reads MNHNS; CDR2 reads SASEGT. The CDR3 bases are TGTGCCAGCAGTGAAGCCCTGGGACAGCTTTCCGGCACCGGGGAGCTGTTTTTT. Residues: CASSEALGQLSGTGELFF.

The chain links TRBV5-8 to TRBJ1-1; the D gene is possibly TRBD1 (6 bases). CDR1 is SGHTS and CDR2 is YDEGEE in the germline V gene. This CDR3 has 13 residues. With 4 bases removed from V and 0 bases from J, the gap between germline ends came to 7 bases. CDR3 in DNA: TGTGCCAGCAGCAGACAGGTGAACACTGAAGCTTTCTTT. It specifies CASSRQVNTEAFF.

In this sample, this clone turned up a few times. The chain recombines TRBV18 with TRBJ1-1, with D perhaps TRBD1 (5 bases). The V and J ends lost 4 bases and 1 base respectively, with 13 bases between them. In germline, CDR1 is KGHSH, CDR2 LQKENI. The CDR3 loop spans 15 amino acids. CDR3 in amino acids: CASSRQGRENTEAFF. CDR3 bases: TGTGCCAGCTCACGCCAGGGAAGGGAGAACACTGAAGCTTTCTTT.

This chain links TRBV6-5 with TRBJ1-6, with D perhaps matching TRBD1 (6 bases). V gave up 2 bases and J gave up 9 bases, with 17 bases separating them. Looked up from germline, CDR1 is MNHEY and CDR2 is SVGAGI. The CDR3 spans 16 residues. The CDR3 DNA reads as TGTGCCAGCAGTTACCGGACAGATTTGGGGATTTCACCCCTCCACTTT. It yields the protein CASSYRTDLGISPLHF.

The chain couples TRBV5-8 to TRBJ1-2; D is possibly TRBD1 (6 bases). The CDR3 is made up of 13 amino acids. Trimming left V 4 bases short and J 8 bases short, with 15 bases between. Germline-derived CDR1 and CDR2 are SGHTS and YDEGEE. In DNA form, the CDR3 reads TGTGCCAGCAGCCAGCCAGGGGTCTGGGGCTACACCTTC. Translated, it gives CASSQPGVWGYTF.

CDR3 bases: TGTGCCAGCAGCCCGCCGGTTGGGCAGGGAACCTACAATGAGCAGTTCTTC. It specifies CASSPPVGQGTYNEQFF. This sequence joins TRBV5-8 and TRBJ2-1, with a tentative D call TRBD1 (5 bases). The CDR3 covers 17 residues. The germline gives CDR1 SGHTS, CDR2 YDEGEE. With 4 bases removed from V and 2 bases from J, the gap between germline ends came to 19 bases.

The J gene is TRBJ1-2, the V gene TRBV27; D call uncertain. Germline CDR1 reads MNHEY; CDR2 reads SMNVEV (reference sequence). V dropped 6 bases and J dropped 4 bases, with 12 bases sitting between them. This CDR3 spans 13 amino acids. CDR3 sequence reads: CASRWASGYGYTF. In DNA form, the CDR3 reads TGTGCCAGCAGGTGGGCGAGCGGCTATGGCTACACCTTC.

The CDR3 sequence: CASSLYGTGAIEAFF. CDR3 DNA: TGTGCCAGCAGTTTATATGGGACAGGCGCAATTGAAGCTTTCTTT. This rearrangement joins TRBV27 to TRBJ1-1; 8 bases are shared with TRBD1. V was pared by 1 base and J by 7 bases, with 8 bases of the junction left unmatched. The CDR3 has 15 residues. CDR1 is MNHEY and CDR2 is SMNVEV in the germline V gene (reference sequence).

This clone was seen only a few times. This chain joins TRBV6-1 and TRBJ1-4; D is unresolved. V shed 6 bases and J shed 8 bases, with 7 bases lying between them. This CDR3 has 11 residues. Germline CDR1 is MNHNS and CDR2 is SASEGT. The CDR3 DNA sequence: TGTGCCAGCAGGGCAATGGAAAAACTGTTTTTT. Amino acids: CASRAMEKLFF.

The V gene is TRBV6-1, the J gene TRBJ1-6; 9 nucleotides line up with TRBD1. Germline values: CDR1 MNHNS, CDR2 SASEGT. The CDR3 covers 17 residues. After removal of 4 bases from V and 10 bases from J, the junction contained 14 bases not matched to a gene. CDR3: CASSGTRTGGALSPLHF. The CDR3 coding sequence is TGTGCCAGCAGTGGAACTAGAACAGGGGGCGCATTATCACCCCTCCACTTT.

The V and J genes are TRBV7-3 and TRBJ2-1, with 10 bases that match TRBD1. V was pared by 2 bases and J by 8 bases, with 6 bases of the junction left unmatched. The CDR3 totals 15 residues. Germline CDR1 SGHTA, CDR2 FQGTGA. CDR3 residues: CASSLQGQGGDEQFF. The CDR3 DNA sequence: TGTGCCAGCAGCTTACAAGGACAGGGGGGCGATGAGCAGTTCTTC.

The chain links TRBV11-2 to TRBJ2-7; no clear D gene. CDR1 and CDR2 (germline): SGHAT, FQNNGV. Trimming pared 4 bases from V and 0 bases from J, leaving 10 bases between. The CDR3 has 14 residues. The CDR3 protein is CASSSRRYSYEQYF. In DNA, the CDR3 is TGTGCCAGCAGCTCCCGACGGTACTCCTACGAGCAGTACTTC.

CDR3 amino acids: CASSKGQGSSVGYTF. The CDR3, as DNA: TGTGCCAGCTCCAAGGGACAGGGGAGTTCAGTTGGCTACACCTTC. This rearrangement joins TRBV18 to TRBJ1-2; 10 bases line up with TRBD1. The CDR3 is 15 amino acids. Germline CDR1 KGHSH, CDR2 LQKENI. J lost 7 bases, V lost 6 bases, and 11 bases had no gene match. Full variable domain (outside the CDR3, taken from reference TRBV18 and TRBJ1-2): NAGVMQNPRHLVRRRGQEARLRCSPMKGHSHVYWYRQLPEEGLKFMVYLQKENIIDESGMPKERFSAEFPKEGPSILRIQQVVRGDSAAYFCASSKGQGSSVGYTFGSGTRLTVV.